This TCR beta chain appears in the sequencing data of a study of tissue T cells after allogeneic stem cell transplantation (dated by TCRdb to between 2021 and 2022). Regarding the study in general: All GVHD patients received grafts from donors, four unmodified and three CD34-selected to deplete T cells. When multiple samples of a tissue were available, H&E sections were reviewed by a pathologist, and samples with histologically apparent lymphocytes were prioritized for sequencing. Using research autopsies of patients with and without GVHD, plus mouse models of GVHD, the study profiled TCR beta repertoires across many tissues. The human part of the study was a prospective observational study with no blinding and no randomization. General conclusions and limits of the study: Only a few T cell clones appeared in more than one patient, yet motif-based clustering showed tissue-specific repertoire signatures that were shared between patients. Within patients, how anatomically similar the tissues were was a key factor in shaping TCR repertoire composition, regardless of disease or transplant status. Which tissue TCRs were alloreactive or antigen-specific was not determined in the study, and some clones might have been persisting host cells. Sampling depth was acknowledged as a limitation, and the patient cohort was both small and clinically heterogeneous. Blood and spleen T cells captured only a limited portion of the TCR repertoire detected in tissues, in both patients and mice.

The cysteine opens and the phenylalanine closes a CDR3 of 16 amino acids. Of the read, only the CDR3 DNA is kept; its 48 bases are in frame from base 1. CDR1 and CDR2 are read off the germline V gene (reference sequence) as SEHNR and FQNEAQ. V loses 1 base of germline sequence and J loses 2 bases, and the interval between the two ends is 15 bases. Library prep was done by the immunoSEQ multiplex PCR assay. TCRbeta CDR3 sequencing was done by Adaptive Biotechnologies at survey depth, reporting CDR3 sequences, V/J genes, productive frequency and template counts. Amplification of TCR beta CDR3 regions was performed from genomic DNA rather than from RNA. The paper's data handling went like this. Jensen-Shannon divergence was used to quantify pairwise repertoire overlap between tissues, with a value of 1 meaning complete divergence and a value of 0 meaning identical repertoires. Tissues were grouped by single-linkage agglomerative hierarchical clustering of pairwise JSD values, and the clustering results were shown as dendrograms. GLIPH2 was run on all patient samples with simulation_depth 1000, kmer_min_depth 3 and cdr3_length_cutoff 8, and groups with more than two unique CDR3s were retained. In a standardized tissue-overlap score, Jaccard GLIPH-group overlap across patients was extrapolated to a standard repertoire size of 1000 clones. Linear mixed-effect models, with tissue included as a fixed effect and individual included as a random effect, were used to assess associations of diversity with clinical or experimental variables. Sourced from immuneACCESS, this table was stored by TCRdb with only in-frame sequences that have V and J called. A share of the clones is absent; for the studies checked, an unresolved V gene accounts for under half, and the remainder has no known explanation. The V and J calls and clone size are taken from that table; D and trimming were inferred from the DNA. A total of 1,000 to 1,500 clones appear in this sample, around three quarters of them only once. The top ten hold approximately 34% of the sample.

This clone was seen a few times. It lacks a known antigen. No much larger clone exists at a distance of one base, and base qualities are not known. The time point label corresponds to: human tissue collected at research (rapid) autopsy. Seven or eight adult allo-HCT recipients with steroid-refractory GVHD were prospectively enrolled in a research-autopsy study over an approximately three-year period. All GVHD patients had gastrointestinal GVHD and received several lines of GVHD-directed therapy; about five also had skin involvement. Autopsy tissues, which were obtained after a median post-mortem interval of about ten hours, included GI sites from esophagus to rectum, liver, skin and lymphoid organs including spleen. Autopsy specimens were bisected, with one portion flash-frozen in liquid nitrogen and the remainder formalin-fixed, and GI outer muscle layers were removed. To extract genomic DNA from frozen tissues, either the Mag-Bind Blood & Tissue DNA HDQ 96 Kit on a Chemagic 360 or the DNeasy Blood & Tissue Kit was used. Because of concern about red blood cell contamination, extracted DNA underwent additional purification with the Genomic DNA Clean & Concentrator-25 kit.

Specimen: spleen tissue, collected at autopsy. The chain employs TRBV7-9 and TRBJ2-7; the D assignment is uncertain and may be TRBD1 or TRBD2, with 6 bases supporting each. The receptor comes from a male patient of 60 years or more with steroid-refractory graft-versus-host disease after an allogeneic stem cell transplant. Some T cells may originate with the graft donor following a transplant. The CDR3 reads CASSLEFSGAPYEQYF. The base sequence is TGTGCCAGCAGCTTAGAATTTTCGGGGGCCCCCTACGAGCAGTACTTC.